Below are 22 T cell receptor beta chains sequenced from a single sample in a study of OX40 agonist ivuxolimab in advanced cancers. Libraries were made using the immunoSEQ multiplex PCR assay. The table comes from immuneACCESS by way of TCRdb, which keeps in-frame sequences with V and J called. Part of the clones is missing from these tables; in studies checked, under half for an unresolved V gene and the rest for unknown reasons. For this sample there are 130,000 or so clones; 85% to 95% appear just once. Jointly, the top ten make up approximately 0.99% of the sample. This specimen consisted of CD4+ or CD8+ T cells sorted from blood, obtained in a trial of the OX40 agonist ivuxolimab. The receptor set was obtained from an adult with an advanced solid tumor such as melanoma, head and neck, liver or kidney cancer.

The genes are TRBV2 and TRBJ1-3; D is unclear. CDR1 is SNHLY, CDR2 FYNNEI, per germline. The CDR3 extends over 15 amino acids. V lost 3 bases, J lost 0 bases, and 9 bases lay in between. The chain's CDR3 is CASSDPRGSGNTIYF. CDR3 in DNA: TGTGCCAGCAGTGATCCCCGCGGCTCTGGAAACACCATATATTTT. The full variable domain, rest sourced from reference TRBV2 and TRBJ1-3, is EPEVTQTPSHQVTQMGQEVILRCVPISNHLYFYWYRQILGQKVEFLVSFYNNEISEKSEIFDDQFSVERPDGSNFTLKIRSTKLEDSAMYFCASSDPRGSGNTIYFGEGSWLTVV.

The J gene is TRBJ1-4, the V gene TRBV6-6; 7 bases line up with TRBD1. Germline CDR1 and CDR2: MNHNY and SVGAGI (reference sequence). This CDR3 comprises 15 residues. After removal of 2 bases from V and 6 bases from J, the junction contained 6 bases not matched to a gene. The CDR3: CASSYGGTVDEKLFF. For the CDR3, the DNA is TGTGCCAGCAGTTACGGAGGGACAGTAGATGAAAAACTGTTTTTT.

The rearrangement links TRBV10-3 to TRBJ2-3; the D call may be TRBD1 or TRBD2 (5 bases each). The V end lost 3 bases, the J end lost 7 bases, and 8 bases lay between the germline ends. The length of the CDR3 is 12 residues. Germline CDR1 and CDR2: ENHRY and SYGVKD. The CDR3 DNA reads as TGTGCCATCAGTGATCAGGGACATACGCAGTATTTT. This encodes CAISDQGHTQYF.

Written as DNA, the CDR3 is TGTGCCACCAGCAGGTGGACACCGACCTACGAGCAGTACTTC. Protein product: CATSRWTPTYEQYF. The chain employs TRBV15 and TRBJ2-7; tentative D call: TRBD1 (5 bases). Germline V lookup: CDR1 LNHNV, CDR2 YYDKDF (reference sequence). Trimming stripped 3 bases from V and 2 bases from J, with 11 bases between. This CDR3 is 14 amino acids long.

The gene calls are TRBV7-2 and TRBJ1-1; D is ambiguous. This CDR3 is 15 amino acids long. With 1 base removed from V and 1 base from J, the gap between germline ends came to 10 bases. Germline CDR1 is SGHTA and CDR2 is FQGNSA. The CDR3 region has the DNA TGTGCCAGCAGCTTAGGAGGGCTCCCGAACACTGAAGCTTTCTTT. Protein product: CASSLGGLPNTEAFF.

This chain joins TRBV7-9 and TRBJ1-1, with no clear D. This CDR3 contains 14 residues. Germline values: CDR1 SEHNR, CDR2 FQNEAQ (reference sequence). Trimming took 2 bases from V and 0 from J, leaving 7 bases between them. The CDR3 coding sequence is TGTGCCAGCAGCTTAACCAGCCTGAACACTGAAGCTTTCTTT. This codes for CASSLTSLNTEAFF.

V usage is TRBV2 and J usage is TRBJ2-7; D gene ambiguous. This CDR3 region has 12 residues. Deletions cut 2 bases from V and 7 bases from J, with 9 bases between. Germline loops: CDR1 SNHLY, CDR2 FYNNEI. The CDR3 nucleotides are TGTGCCAGCAGTGAAAACAGTTTGGAGCAGTACTTC. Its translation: CASSENSLEQYF.

The CDR3 DNA follows: TGTGCCAGCAGCTACTTAAAAATAATTGGGAGGCAGTCCACAGATACGCAGTATTTT. Amino acid sequence: CASSYLKIIGRQSTDTQYF. The rearrangement links TRBV11-2 to TRBJ2-3; D is possibly TRBD2 (6 bases). The V and J ends lost 4 bases and 2 bases respectively, with 25 bases between them. CDR3 length: 19 residues. Germline values: CDR1 SGHAT, CDR2 FQNNGV.

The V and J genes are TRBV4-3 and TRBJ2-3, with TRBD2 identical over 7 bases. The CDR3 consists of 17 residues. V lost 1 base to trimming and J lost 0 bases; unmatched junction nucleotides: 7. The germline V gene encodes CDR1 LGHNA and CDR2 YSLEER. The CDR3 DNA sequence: TGCGCCAGCAGCCAAGGATTTGCGGGGGTTAGCACAGATACGCAGTATTTT. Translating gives CASSQGFAGVSTDTQYF.

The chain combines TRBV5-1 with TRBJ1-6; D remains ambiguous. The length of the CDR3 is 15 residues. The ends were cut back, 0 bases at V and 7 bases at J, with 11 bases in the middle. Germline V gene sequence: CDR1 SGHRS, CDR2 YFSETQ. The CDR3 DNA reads TGCGCCAGCAGCTTGGGGGGATTTGTAAATTCACCCCTCCACTTT. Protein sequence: CASSLGGFVNSPLHF.

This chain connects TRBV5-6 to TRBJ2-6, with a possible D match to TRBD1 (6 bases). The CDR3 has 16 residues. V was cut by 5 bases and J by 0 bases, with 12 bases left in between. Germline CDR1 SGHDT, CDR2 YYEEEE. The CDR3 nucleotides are TGTGCCAGCAGGAGGACAGAAAGCTCTGGGGCCAACGTCCTGACTTTC. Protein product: CASRRTESSGANVLTF.

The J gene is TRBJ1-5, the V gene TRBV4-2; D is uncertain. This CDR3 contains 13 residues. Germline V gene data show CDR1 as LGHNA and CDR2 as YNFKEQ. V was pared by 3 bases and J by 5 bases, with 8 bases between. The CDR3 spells CASSQRVDQPQHF. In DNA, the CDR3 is TGTGCCAGCAGCCAGAGGGTAGATCAGCCCCAGCATTTT.

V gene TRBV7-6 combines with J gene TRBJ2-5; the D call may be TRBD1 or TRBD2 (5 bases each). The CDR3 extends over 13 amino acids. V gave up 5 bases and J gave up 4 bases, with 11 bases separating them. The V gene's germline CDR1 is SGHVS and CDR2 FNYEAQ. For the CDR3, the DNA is TGTGCCAGCAGCCCGGGACCGTCAGAGACCCAGTACTTC. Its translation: CASSPGPSETQYF.

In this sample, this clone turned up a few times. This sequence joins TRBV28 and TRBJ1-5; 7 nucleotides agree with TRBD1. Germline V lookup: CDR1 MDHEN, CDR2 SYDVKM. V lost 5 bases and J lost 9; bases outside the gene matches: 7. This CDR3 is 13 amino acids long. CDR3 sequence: CASSVDRVLPQHF. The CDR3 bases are TGTGCCAGCAGTGTAGACAGGGTTTTGCCCCAGCATTTT.

CDR3 nucleotides: TGCGCCAGCAGCCAAGTCGGGGAGGCGAGCACTGAAGCTTTCTTT. Translated: CASSQVGEASTEAFF. The chain has TRBV4-1 and TRBJ1-1; no firm D call. The CDR3 sequence is 15 residues long. Trimming removed 1 base at V and 4 bases at J, with 13 bases between. Looked up from germline, CDR1 is MGHRA and CDR2 is YSYEKL.

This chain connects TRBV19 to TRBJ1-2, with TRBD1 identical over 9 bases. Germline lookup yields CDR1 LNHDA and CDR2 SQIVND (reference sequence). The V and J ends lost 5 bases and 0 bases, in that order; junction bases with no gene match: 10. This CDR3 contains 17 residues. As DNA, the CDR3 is TGTGCCAGTAGTCAAGCAACAGGGGGCTCGACTAACTATGGCTACACCTTC. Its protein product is CASSQATGGSTNYGYTF.

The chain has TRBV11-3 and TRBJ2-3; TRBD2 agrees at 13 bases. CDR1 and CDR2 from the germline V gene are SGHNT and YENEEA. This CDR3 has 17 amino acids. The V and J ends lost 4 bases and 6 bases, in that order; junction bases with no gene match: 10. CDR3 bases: TGTGCCAGCAGCTCCGGGACTAGCGGGGTCCCGCGGGATACGCAGTATTTT. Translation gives CASSSGTSGVPRDTQYF.

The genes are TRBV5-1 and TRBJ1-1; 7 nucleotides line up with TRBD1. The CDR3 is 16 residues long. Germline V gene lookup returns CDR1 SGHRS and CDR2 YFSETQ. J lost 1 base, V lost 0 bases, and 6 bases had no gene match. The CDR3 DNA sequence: TGCGCCAGCAGCTTGGGGGCCCGACAGGGGAACACTGAAGCTTTCTTT. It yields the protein CASSLGARQGNTEAFF.

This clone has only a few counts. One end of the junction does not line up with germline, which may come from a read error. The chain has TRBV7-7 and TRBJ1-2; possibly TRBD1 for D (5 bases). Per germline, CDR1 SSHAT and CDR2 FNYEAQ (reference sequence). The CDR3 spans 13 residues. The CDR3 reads CASSPGQGYGYTF. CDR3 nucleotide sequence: TGTGCTAGCAGTCCGGGGCAGGGCTATGGCTACACCTTC.

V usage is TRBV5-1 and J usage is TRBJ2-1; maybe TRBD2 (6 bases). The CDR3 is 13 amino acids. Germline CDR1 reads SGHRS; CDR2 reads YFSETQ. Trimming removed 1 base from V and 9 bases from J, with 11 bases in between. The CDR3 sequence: CASSLLAGLEQFF. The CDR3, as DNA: TGCGCCAGCAGCTTGCTCGCGGGGCTTGAGCAGTTCTTC.

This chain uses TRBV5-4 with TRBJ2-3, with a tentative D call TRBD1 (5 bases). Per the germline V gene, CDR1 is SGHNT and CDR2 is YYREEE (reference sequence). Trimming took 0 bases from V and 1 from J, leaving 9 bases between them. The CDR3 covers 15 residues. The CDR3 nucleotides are TGTGCCAGCAGCTTGGATCAGGGTCGCACAGATACGCAGTATTTT. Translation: CASSLDQGRTDTQYF.

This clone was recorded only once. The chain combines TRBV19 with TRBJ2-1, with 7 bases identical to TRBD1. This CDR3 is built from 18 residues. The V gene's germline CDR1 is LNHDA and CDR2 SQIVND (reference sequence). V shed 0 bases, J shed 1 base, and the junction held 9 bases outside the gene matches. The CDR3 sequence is CASSIDPSGGRSYNEQFF. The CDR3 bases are TGTGCCAGTAGTATAGATCCTTCAGGGGGAAGATCCTACAATGAGCAGTTCTTC. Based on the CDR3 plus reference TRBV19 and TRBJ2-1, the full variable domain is DGGITQSPKYLFRKEGQNVTLSCEQNLNHDAMYWYRQDPGQGLRLIYYSQIVNDFQKGDIAEGYSVSREKKESFPLTVTSAQKNPTAFYLCASSIDPSGGRSYNEQFFGPGTRLTVL.